The TCR beta chain under discussion was sequenced for a study of blood T cell repertoires in COVID-19. Study at large: Material from acute and convalescent COVID-19 was sourced from the United States, Italy and Spain.

The authors' processing: Reference gene primer amplification gave nucleated cell count estimates. This table comes from immunoSEQ multiplex PCR, and its TCRdb copy is limited to in-frame clones, with some not included. The V and J calls and clone size come from that table; D and trimming were worked out from the DNA. The table includes 120,000 to 150,000 clones, approximately 78% detected once. This clone was found a few times. This TCR derives from a woman aged 80 or over with acute or convalescent COVID-19. The sample was peripheral blood.

The DNA of the CDR3 is TGTGCCAGCAACTGGGGACTAGGAACAGATACGCAGTATTTT. It is translated as CASNWGLGTDTQYF. The V call is TRBV5-8, the J call TRBJ2-3; 8 bases map to TRBD2. Germline V gene data show CDR1 as SGHTS and CDR2 as YDEGEE. The CDR3 is 14 amino acids. V gave up 6 bases and J gave up 3 bases; unmatched junction bases: 6. Complete variable domain (other parts from reference TRBV5-8 and TRBJ2-3): EAGVTQSPTHLIKTRGQQATLRCSPISGHTSVYWYQQALGLGLQFLLWYDEGEERNRGNFPPRFSGRQFPNYSSELNVNALELEDSALYLCASNWGLGTDTQYFGPGTRLTVL.